This paragraph reports one TCR beta chain. CDR3 length: 14 residues. Germline V lookup: CDR1 ENHRY, CDR2 SYGVKD. Trimming took 4 bases from V and 3 from J; bases not matched to a gene: 2. These data belong to a study of technical replicates of blood from four donors. Data came from immunoSEQ multiplex PCR; TCRdb stores just in-frame clones and leaves some out. Among tens of thousands of clones, 90% to 95% were seen once, and the ten largest hold approximately 0.22%. The source of this sequence is a human donor in good health. The source material was T cells isolated from PBMCs. The J gene is TRBJ1-5, the V gene TRBV10-3, with 8 bases matching TRBD1. The CDR3 region is CAISGTGLNQPQHF. The CDR3, as DNA: TGTGCCATCAGTGGGACAGGGCTCAATCAGCCCCAGCATTTT.